The present T cell receptor (beta chain) was sequenced within a study of cytomegalovirus exposure and HLA in healthy donors. Whole-study findings and limits: Earlier analysis yielded a pattern in which most TCR beta V segments were productive about 87% or about 30% of the time.

The CDR3 sequence is 15 residues long. Losses at the gene ends were 0 bases for V and 7 bases for J; bases not matched to a gene: 7. Germline V gene lookup returns CDR1 SGHNT and CDR2 YYREEE (reference sequence). A remark on this clone: The antigen is unknown.

The study ran its PCR with 60 Vbeta and 13 Jbeta primers. Clones were read by immunoSEQ multiplex PCR, and TCRdb kept only the in-frame ones, dropping some. The repertoire includes about 160,000 clones, about 85% of them detected once, and 1% to 1.5% sits in the top ten. Sequenced input: PBMCs. This clonotype was sampled from a man aged 45 to 65 in good health and CMV-seropositive. The chain is built from TRBV5-4 and TRBJ2-7; the match to TRBD2 covers 10 bases. DNA of the CDR3: TGTGCCAGCAGCTTGGCATTAGCGGGAGGAGAAGAGCAGTACTTC. It specifies CASSLALAGGEEQYF.